The 18 T cell receptor beta chains listed next were all sequenced from one sample in a study of T cell responses to AZD1222 COVID-19 vaccine. Assay: immunoSEQ multiplex PCR; the TCRdb copy retains only in-frame clones and omits some. The data contain 85,000 to 100,000 clones, approximately 88% of them singletons. The sample in question was peripheral blood, obtained on day 0 of AZD1222 vaccination. The receptors come from an adult in good health.

This clone appeared a single time. The rearrangement links TRBV28 to TRBJ2-7; 7 nucleotides match TRBD2. The CDR3 totals 16 residues. After removal of 4 bases from V and 0 bases from J, the junction contained 9 bases not matched to a gene. Germline V gene sequence: CDR1 MDHEN, CDR2 SYDVKM. CDR3 sequence (DNA): TGTGCCAGCAGTTCCCCGGGCGGGGGATCCTCCTACGAGCAGTACTTC. Translating gives CASSSPGGGSSYEQYF.

V gene TRBV9 combines with J gene TRBJ2-7, with a tentative D call TRBD1 (6 bases). V lost 3 bases, J lost 3 bases, and 13 bases lay in between. The CDR3 spans 14 residues. Germline lookup yields CDR1 SGDLS and CDR2 YYNGEE. The CDR3 DNA is TGTGCCAGCAGCGCGGACAGCCGAAGCTACGAGCAGTACTTC. Residues: CASSADSRSYEQYF.

The rearrangement uses TRBV19 and TRBJ1-5; D unresolved. The V gene's germline CDR1 is LNHDA and CDR2 SQIVND (reference sequence). The CDR3 sequence is 13 residues long. V was pared by 7 bases and J by 7 bases, with 14 bases between. The DNA for the CDR3 is TGTGCCAGTAAGGGTGGCGGGAACCAGCCCCAGCATTTT. This encodes CASKGGGNQPQHF.

This sequence joins TRBV5-4 and TRBJ2-3; TRBD2 aligns across 10 bases. This CDR3 has 14 amino acids. V lost 5 bases and J lost 5; bases outside the gene matches: 5. CDR1 and CDR2 (germline): SGHNT, YYREEE (reference sequence). CDR3 coding DNA: TGTGCCAGCAGTCTAGCGGGGGTTCAAGATACGCAGTATTTT. It yields the protein CASSLAGVQDTQYF.

The chain recombines TRBV27 with TRBJ1-2; no firm D call. The V gene's germline CDR1 is MNHEY and CDR2 SMNVEV (reference sequence). Deletions cut 2 bases from V and 6 bases from J, with 16 bases between. The CDR3 loop spans 15 amino acids. CDR3 loop: CASSLGLYGRHGYTF. For the CDR3, the DNA is TGTGCCAGCAGTTTAGGTCTCTACGGACGACATGGCTACACCTTC.

The rearrangement uses TRBV5-1 and TRBJ1-4; D possibly corresponds to TRBD1 (6 bases). The CDR3 spans 13 residues. CDR1 is SGHRS, CDR2 YFSETQ, per germline. Trimming removed 5 bases at V and 3 bases at J, with 8 bases between. The DNA of the CDR3 is TGCGCCAGCAGTGGGACACCTAATGAAAAACTGTTTTTT. Translated, it gives CASSGTPNEKLFF. Complete variable domain (other parts from reference TRBV5-1 and TRBJ1-4): KAGVTQTPRYLIKTRGQQVTLSCSPISGHRSVSWYQQTPGQGLQFLFEYFSETQRNKGNFPGRFSGRQFSNSRSEMNVSTLELGDSALYLCASSGTPNEKLFFGSGTQLSVL.

The chain carries TRBV6-5 and TRBJ1-6; D gene unclear. CDR3 length: 13 residues. V was cut by 0 bases and J by 8 bases, with 5 bases left in between. CDR1 and CDR2 (germline): MNHEY, SVGAGI. In DNA, the CDR3 is TGTGCCAGCAGTTACTCAATAGATTCACCCCTCCACTTT. Residues: CASSYSIDSPLHF.

This clone was recorded once. V and J are TRBV6-1 and TRBJ1-4; D not certain. V was trimmed by 0 bases and J by 6 bases, leaving 11 bases between them. This CDR3 region has 15 residues. Germline V gene sequence: CDR1 MNHNS, CDR2 SASEGT. CDR3: CASSEAPGYDEKLFF. CDR3 sequence (DNA): TGTGCCAGCAGTGAAGCACCGGGATATGATGAAAAACTGTTTTTT.

The V call is TRBV13, the J call TRBJ1-2, with no clear D. Germline V lookup: CDR1 PRHDT, CDR2 FYEKMQ (reference sequence). Trimming cost V 1 base and J 4 bases, with 13 bases left between them. The CDR3 has 15 residues. In nucleotides, the CDR3 is TGTGCCAGCAGCTTAGTGCGGGGAGAAGGCTATGGCTACACCTTC. The encoded protein is CASSLVRGEGYGYTF. The whole variable domain, filled in from reference TRBV13 and TRBJ1-2, reads AAGVIQSPRHLIKEKRETATLKCYPIPRHDTVYWYQQGPGQDPQFLISFYEKMQSDKGSIPDRFSAQQFSDYHSELNMSSLELGDSALYFCASSLVRGEGYGYTFGSGTRLTVV.

CDR3 nucleotide sequence: TGTGCCAGCAGCTTAACCCAGGGAGAAGATTCACCCCTCCACTTT. Translation: CASSLTQGEDSPLHF. This sequence joins TRBV7-3 and TRBJ1-6; a weak D match, TRBD1 (5 bases). V lost 0 bases, J lost 8 bases, and 11 bases lay in between. This CDR3 contains 15 residues. Germline CDR1 reads SGHTA; CDR2 reads FQGTGA.

The J gene is TRBJ1-4, the V gene TRBV4-3; D uncertain. Trimming stripped 1 base from V and 5 bases from J, with 8 bases between. CDR3 length equals 14 residues. CDR1 LGHNA and CDR2 YSLEER come from the germline V gene. The CDR3 bases are TGCGCCAGCAGCCAAGGTCGTAGCAATGAAAAACTGTTTTTT. Its protein is CASSQGRSNEKLFF.

In its sample, this clone was seen once. The DNA for the CDR3 is TGTGCCAGCAGCTTAGGGGTAAACACTGAAGCTTTCTTT. Amino acid sequence: CASSLGVNTEAFF. This chain connects TRBV11-2 to TRBJ1-1; D is unclear. The length of the CDR3 is 13 residues. V was clipped by 1 base and J by 2 bases, with 5 bases between them. Germline V lookup: CDR1 SGHAT, CDR2 FQNNGV.

The chain recombines TRBV19 with TRBJ1-1, with D perhaps matching TRBD1 (6 bases). Germline CDR1 LNHDA, CDR2 SQIVND (reference sequence). Trimming removed 5 bases at V and 1 base at J, with 14 bases between. This CDR3 is 15 amino acids long. Written as DNA, the CDR3 is TGTGCCAGTAGTCCAATCGGGACACCGAACACTGAAGCTTTCTTT. It codes for CASSPIGTPNTEAFF. The entire variable domain, with the rest obtained from reference TRBV19 and TRBJ1-1, is as follows: DGGITQSPKYLFRKEGQNVTLSCEQNLNHDAMYWYRQDPGQGLRLIYYSQIVNDFQKGDIAEGYSVSREKKESFPLTVTSAQKNPTAFYLCASSPIGTPNTEAFFGQGTRLTVV.

V usage is TRBV28 and J usage is TRBJ1-2, with D maybe TRBD1 (5 bases). The CDR3 is made up of 12 amino acids. Per germline, CDR1 MDHEN and CDR2 SYDVKM. V gave up 5 bases and J gave up 4 bases, with 8 bases separating them. The CDR3: CASSPRGYGYTF. The CDR3 nucleotides read TGTGCCAGCAGTCCAAGGGGCTATGGCTACACCTTC.

V gene TRBV7-3 combines with J gene TRBJ2-5; 7 positions agree with TRBD2. The CDR3 has 16 amino acids. V trimming: 4 bases; J trimming: 2 bases; junction bases outside the gene matches: 10. Germline V gene sequence: CDR1 SGHTA, CDR2 FQGTGA. The CDR3 nucleotides are TGTGCCAGCAGCTACATCGGGACGGGAGGACAAGAGACCCAGTACTTC. Translation: CASSYIGTGGQETQYF.

This chain links TRBV7-9 with TRBJ1-1, with D tentatively TRBD1 (5 bases). V was pared by 7 bases and J by 0 bases, with 15 bases between. Germline V gives CDR1 SEHNR, CDR2 FQNEAQ (reference sequence). The CDR3 loop spans 15 amino acids. CDR3 in DNA: TGTGCCAGCACCCCATATCGGACATTGAACACTGAAGCTTTCTTT. Translated, it gives CASTPYRTLNTEAFF.

The chain joins TRBV25-1 to TRBJ1-3; D unresolved. The CDR3 is 14 residues long. Trimming left V 2 bases short and J 4 bases short, with 9 bases between. Germline CDR1 and CDR2: MGHDK and SYGVNS. In nucleotides, the CDR3 is TGTGCCAGCAGTGAACGGGGAGCCGGAAACACCATATATTTT. Its protein product is CASSERGAGNTIYF.

The chain links TRBV15 to TRBJ1-2, with TRBD1 as a possible D gene (5 bases). CDR1 is LNHNV and CDR2 is YYDKDF in the germline V gene (reference sequence). CDR3 length equals 14 residues. V was pared by 0 bases and J by 7 bases, with 12 bases between. DNA for the CDR3: TGTGCCACCAGCAGAGATCGGGGGATTCTTGGCTACACCTTC. Its translation is CATSRDRGILGYTF.